The clone carrying this T cell receptor (beta chain) has only a few counts. Its antigen is as yet unknown. At one of its ends the junction is not consistent with the germline gene, which may arise from a read error. A single record per CDR3 protein comes from TCRdb applying MiXCR to the reads. This table holds approximately 89,000 distinct CDR3 sequences, roughly a quarter found once. The record originates from a study of T cell repertoires in cytomegalovirus infection. In germline, CDR1 is MGHRA, CDR2 YSYEKL. This CDR3 spans 13 amino acids. Whole-study findings and limits: In two of eight donors, the top clonotype was HLA-C-restricted CMV-specific. CMV carriers with the relevant HLA were identified by cumulative public TCR beta family frequency.

The chain combines TRBV4-1 with TRBJ2-3; 11 bases are shared with TRBD2. This receptor was obtained from a human donor in good health (CMV status not recorded). Some clones in this sample may be carry-over from other donors' samples. This material consisted of CD8+ T cells from cultured PBMCs, taken from culture after CMV antigen stimulation. This CDR3 reads CASSQDIRTSGSF. CDR3 in DNA: TGCGCCAGCAGCCAAGATATCAGGACTAGCGGGTCTTTT.